The clone carrying this T cell receptor beta chain was detected once. V lost 2 bases to trimming and J lost 5 bases; unmatched junction nucleotides: 8. The CDR3 runs to 16 residues. Germline lookup yields CDR1 SEHNR and CDR2 FQNEAQ (reference sequence). The repertoire was sequenced with immunoSEQ multiplex PCR; TCRdb's copy has only in-frame clones and lacks some. Among several thousand clones listed, roughly nine tenths were seen once. These data belong to a study of T cell changes during pregnancy in multiple sclerosis. The specimen was CD8+ T cells from peripheral blood mononuclear cells, collected in the first trimester of pregnancy. The TCR originated in a female donor in good health, enrolled as a control in a pregnancy study. The chain is built from TRBV7-9 and TRBJ2-5; 10 positions match TRBD2. Written as DNA, the CDR3 is TGTGCCAGCAGCTTAAATGAACTAGCGGGATACGAGACCCAGTACTTC. As protein: CASSLNELAGYETQYF.